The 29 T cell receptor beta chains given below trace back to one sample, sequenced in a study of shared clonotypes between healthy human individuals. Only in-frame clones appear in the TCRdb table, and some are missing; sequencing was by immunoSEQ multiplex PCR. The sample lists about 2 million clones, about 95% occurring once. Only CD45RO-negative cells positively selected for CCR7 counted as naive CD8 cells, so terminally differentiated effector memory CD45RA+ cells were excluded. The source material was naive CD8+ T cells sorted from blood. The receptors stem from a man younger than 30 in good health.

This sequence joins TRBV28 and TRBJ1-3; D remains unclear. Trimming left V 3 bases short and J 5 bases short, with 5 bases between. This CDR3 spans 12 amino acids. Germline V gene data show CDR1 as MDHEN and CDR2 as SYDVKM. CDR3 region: CASSFTRNTIYF. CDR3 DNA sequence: TGTGCCAGCAGTTTTACCAGAAACACCATATATTTT.

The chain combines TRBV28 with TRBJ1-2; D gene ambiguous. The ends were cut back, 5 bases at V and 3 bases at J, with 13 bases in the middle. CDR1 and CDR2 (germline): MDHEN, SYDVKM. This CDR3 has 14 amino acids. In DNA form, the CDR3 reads TGTGCCAGCAGTGCTGGCCCGGCCCACTATGGCTACACCTTC. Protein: CASSAGPAHYGYTF.

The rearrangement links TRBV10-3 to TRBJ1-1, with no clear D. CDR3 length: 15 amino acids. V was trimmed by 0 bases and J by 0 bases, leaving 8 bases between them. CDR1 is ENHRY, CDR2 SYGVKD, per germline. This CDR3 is CAISESVLLNTEAFF. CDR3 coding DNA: TGTGCCATCAGTGAGTCGGTCCTCTTGAACACTGAAGCTTTCTTT.

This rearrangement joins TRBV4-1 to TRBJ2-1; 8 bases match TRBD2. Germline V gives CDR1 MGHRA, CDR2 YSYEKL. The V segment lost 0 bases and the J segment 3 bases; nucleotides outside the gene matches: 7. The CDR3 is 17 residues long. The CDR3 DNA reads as TGCGCCAGCAGCCAAGATTGGACTACTAGCGGCTACAATGAGCAGTTCTTC. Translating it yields CASSQDWTTSGYNEQFF.

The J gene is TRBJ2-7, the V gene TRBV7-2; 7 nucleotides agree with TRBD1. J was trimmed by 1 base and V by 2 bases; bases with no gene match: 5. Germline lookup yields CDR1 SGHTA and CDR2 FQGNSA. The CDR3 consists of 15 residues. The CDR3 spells CASSLHGQESYEQYF. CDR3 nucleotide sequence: TGTGCCAGCAGCTTACACGGACAGGAGTCCTACGAGCAGTACTTC.

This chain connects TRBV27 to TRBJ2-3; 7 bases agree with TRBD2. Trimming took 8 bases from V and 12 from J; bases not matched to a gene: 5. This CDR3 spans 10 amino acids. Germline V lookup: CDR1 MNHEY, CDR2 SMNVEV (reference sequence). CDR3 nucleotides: TGTGCCAGCGGCCGGGACTACCAGTATTTT. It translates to CASGRDYQYF.

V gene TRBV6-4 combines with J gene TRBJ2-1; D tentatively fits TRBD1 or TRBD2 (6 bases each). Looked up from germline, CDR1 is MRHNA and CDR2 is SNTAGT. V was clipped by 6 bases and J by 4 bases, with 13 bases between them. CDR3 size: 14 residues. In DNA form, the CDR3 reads TGTGCCAGCAGGGGGGGCAGGGAATACAATGAGCAGTTCTTC. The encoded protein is CASRGGREYNEQFF.

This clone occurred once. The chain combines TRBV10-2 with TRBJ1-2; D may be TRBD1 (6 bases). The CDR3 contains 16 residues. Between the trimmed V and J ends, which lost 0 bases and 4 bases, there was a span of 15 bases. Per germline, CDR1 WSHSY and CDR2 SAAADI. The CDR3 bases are TGCGCCAGCAGTGAGTCGTCGGGGGCGAATTCCTATGGCTACACCTTC. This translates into CASSESSGANSYGYTF.

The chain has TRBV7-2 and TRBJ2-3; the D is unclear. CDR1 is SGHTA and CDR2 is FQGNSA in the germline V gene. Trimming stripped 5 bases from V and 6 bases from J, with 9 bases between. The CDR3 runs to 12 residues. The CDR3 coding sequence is TGTGCCAGCAGCGTCATAGCTGATACGCAGTATTTT. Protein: CASSVIADTQYF.

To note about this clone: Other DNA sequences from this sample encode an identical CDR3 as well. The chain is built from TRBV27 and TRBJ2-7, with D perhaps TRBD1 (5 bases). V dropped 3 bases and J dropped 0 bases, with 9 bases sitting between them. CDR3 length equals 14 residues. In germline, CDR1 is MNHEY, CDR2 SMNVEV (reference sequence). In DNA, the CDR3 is TGTGCCAGCAGTTTGGACACCGGCTCCTACGAGCAGTACTTC. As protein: CASSLDTGSYEQYF.

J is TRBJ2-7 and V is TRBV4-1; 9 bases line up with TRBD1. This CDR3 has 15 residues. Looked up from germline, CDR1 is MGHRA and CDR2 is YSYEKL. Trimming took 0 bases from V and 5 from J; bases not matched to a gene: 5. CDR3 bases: TGCGCCAGCAGCCAAGATGGACAGGGGAGGAACGAGCAGTACTTC. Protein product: CASSQDGQGRNEQYF.

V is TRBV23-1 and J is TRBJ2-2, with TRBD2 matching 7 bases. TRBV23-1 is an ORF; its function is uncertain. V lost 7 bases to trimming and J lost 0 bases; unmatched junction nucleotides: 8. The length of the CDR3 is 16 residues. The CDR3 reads CASKPGRSANTGELFF. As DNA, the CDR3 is TGCGCCAGCAAACCCGGGAGGTCTGCGAACACCGGGGAGCTGTTTTTT.

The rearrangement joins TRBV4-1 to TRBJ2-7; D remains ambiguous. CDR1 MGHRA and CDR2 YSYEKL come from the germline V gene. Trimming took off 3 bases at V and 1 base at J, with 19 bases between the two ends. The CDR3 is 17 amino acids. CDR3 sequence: CASSQSPGGIGSYEQYF. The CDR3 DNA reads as TGCGCCAGCAGCCAGAGTCCCGGTGGGATCGGGTCCTACGAGCAGTACTTC.

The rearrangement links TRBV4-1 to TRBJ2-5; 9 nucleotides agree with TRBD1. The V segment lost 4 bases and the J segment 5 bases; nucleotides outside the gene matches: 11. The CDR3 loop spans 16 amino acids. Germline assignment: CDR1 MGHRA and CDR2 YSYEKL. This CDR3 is CASSLTPQGARETQYF. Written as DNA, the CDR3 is TGCGCCAGCAGCCTTACTCCACAGGGGGCGAGGGAGACCCAGTACTTC.

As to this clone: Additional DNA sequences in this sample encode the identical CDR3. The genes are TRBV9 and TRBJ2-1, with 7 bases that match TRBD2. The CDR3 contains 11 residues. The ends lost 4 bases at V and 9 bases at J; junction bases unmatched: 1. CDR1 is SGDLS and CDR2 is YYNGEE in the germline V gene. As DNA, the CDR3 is TGTGCCAGCAGCTCTAGCGGTGAGCAGTTCTTC. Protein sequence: CASSSSGEQFF. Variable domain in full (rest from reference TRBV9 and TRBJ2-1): DSGVTQTPKHLITATGQRVTLRCSPRSGDLSVYWYQQSLDQGLQFLIQYYNGEERAKGNILERFSAQQFPDLHSELNLSSLELGDSALYFCASSSSGEQFFGPGTRLTVL.

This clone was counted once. The DNA of the CDR3 is TGTGCCAGCAGCGAGGCCGGGACAGGGGGTTACGAGCAGTACTTC. Protein: CASSEAGTGGYEQYF. V gene TRBV9 combines with J gene TRBJ2-7, with TRBD1 matching over 11 bases. V lost 3 bases to trimming and J lost 4 bases; unmatched junction nucleotides: 6. This CDR3 comprises 15 residues. CDR1 is SGDLS and CDR2 is YYNGEE in the germline V gene.

CDR3 region: CASSYGQGGEKLFF. The DNA for the CDR3 is TGTGCCAGCAGCTACGGACAGGGCGGTGAAAAACTGTTTTTT. V and J are TRBV11-2 and TRBJ1-4; 8 bases line up with TRBD1. Germline values: CDR1 SGHAT, CDR2 FQNNGV. Losses at the gene ends were 4 bases for V and 7 bases for J; bases not matched to a gene: 5. The CDR3 length is 14 residues.

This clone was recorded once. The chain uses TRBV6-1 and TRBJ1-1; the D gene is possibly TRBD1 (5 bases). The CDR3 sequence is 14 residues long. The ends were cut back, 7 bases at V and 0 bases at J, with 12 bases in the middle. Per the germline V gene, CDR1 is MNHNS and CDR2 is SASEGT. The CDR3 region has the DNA TGTGCCAGCACACTTCGGGGGATGAACACTGAAGCTTTCTTT. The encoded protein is CASTLRGMNTEAFF.

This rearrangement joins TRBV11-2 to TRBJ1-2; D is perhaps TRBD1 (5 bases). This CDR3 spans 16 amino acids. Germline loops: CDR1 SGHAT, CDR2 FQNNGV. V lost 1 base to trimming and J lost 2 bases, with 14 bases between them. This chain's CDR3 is CASSLGPGTENYGYTF. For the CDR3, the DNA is TGTGCCAGCAGCTTAGGCCCTGGGACGGAGAACTATGGCTACACCTTC.

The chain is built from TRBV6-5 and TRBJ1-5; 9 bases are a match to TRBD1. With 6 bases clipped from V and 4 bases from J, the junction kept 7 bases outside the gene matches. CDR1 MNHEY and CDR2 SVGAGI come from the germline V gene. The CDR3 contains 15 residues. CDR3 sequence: CASSTGTGFNQPQHF. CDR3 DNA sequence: TGTGCCAGCAGCACCGGGACAGGGTTTAATCAGCCCCAGCATTTT.

The CDR3 sequence: CASSFYGEAFF. Written as DNA, the CDR3 is TGTGCCAGCAGTTTTTACGGCGAAGCTTTCTTT. The rearrangement joins TRBV6-5 to TRBJ1-1; no definite D call. V was shortened by 4 bases and J by 8 bases, with 8 bases between the two germline ends. Germline assignment: CDR1 MNHEY and CDR2 SVGAGI. The CDR3 covers 11 residues.

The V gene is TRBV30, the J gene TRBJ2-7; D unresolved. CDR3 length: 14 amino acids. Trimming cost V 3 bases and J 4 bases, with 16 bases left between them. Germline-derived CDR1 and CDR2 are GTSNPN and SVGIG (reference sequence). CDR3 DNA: TGTGCCTGGAGGTCCGAGACGAGACTTTACGAGCAGTACTTC. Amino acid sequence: CAWRSETRLYEQYF.

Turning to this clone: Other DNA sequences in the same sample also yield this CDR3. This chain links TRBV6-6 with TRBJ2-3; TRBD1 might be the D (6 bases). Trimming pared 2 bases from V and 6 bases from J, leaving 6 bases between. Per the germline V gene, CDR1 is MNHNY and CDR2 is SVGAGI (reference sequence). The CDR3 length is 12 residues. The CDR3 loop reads CASSYQGDTQYF. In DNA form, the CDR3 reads TGTGCCAGCAGTTACCAGGGGGATACGCAGTATTTT.

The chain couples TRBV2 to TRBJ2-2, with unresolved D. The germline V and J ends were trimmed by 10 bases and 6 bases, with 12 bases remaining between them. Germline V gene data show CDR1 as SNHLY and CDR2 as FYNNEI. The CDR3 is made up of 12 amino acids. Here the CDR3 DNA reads TGTGCCACTGTTCAGGTCTCCGGGGAGCTGTTTTTT. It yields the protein CATVQVSGELFF.

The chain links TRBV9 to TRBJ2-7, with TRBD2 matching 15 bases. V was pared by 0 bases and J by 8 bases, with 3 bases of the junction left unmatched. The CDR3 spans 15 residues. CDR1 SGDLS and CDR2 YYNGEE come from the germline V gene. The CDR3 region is CASSVGGLAGGKQYF. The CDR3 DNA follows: TGTGCCAGCAGCGTAGGGGGACTAGCGGGAGGCAAGCAGTACTTC.

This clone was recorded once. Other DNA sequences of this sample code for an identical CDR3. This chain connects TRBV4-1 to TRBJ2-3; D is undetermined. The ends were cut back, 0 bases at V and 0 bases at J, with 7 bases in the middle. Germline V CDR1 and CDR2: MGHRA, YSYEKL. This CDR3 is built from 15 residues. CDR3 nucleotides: TGCGCCAGCAGCCAAGATGTTTTTAGCACAGATACGCAGTATTTT. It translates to CASSQDVFSTDTQYF.

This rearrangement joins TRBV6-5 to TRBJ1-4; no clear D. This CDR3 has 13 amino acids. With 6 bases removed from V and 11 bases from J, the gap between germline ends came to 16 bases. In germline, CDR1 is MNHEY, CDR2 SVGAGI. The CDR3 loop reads CASRLRSGVKLFF. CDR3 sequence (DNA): TGTGCCAGCAGGCTGAGGTCTGGAGTGAAACTGTTTTTT.

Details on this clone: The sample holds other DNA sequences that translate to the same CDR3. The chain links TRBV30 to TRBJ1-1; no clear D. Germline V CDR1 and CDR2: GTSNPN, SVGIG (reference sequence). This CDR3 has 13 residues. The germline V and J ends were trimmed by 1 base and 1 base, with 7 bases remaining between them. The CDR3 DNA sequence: TGTGCCTGGAGTGAGGCAGGGAACACTGAAGCTTTCTTT. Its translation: CAWSEAGNTEAFF.

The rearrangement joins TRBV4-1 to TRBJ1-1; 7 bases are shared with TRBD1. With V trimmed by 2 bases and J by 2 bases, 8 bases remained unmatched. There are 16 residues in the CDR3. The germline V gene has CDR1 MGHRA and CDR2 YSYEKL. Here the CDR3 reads CASSQSPTGLNTEAFF. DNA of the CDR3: TGCGCCAGCAGCCAAAGTCCGACAGGGTTAAACACTGAAGCTTTCTTT.